This TCR beta chain was observed in a study of PD-1 blockade in classical Hodgkin lymphoma. General observations from the study: CD4+ TCR diversity rose significantly by C4D1, and CD8+ TCR diversity did not. Patients who began taking nivolumab under 1 year after ASCT were left out. Complete responders entered with baseline diversity on par with newly diagnosed patients, the results showed. As was reported, newly diagnosed patients showed lower baseline TCR diversity than healthy donors did.

Following autologous stem cell transplantation, relapse occurred in every patient, and exposure to brentuximab vedotin varied. As regards this clone: Its specificity is not known.

The CDR3 has 15 residues. Germline V gives CDR1 SGHVS, CDR2 FQNEAQ. The V end was cut by 3 bases, the J end by 2 bases, with 14 bases between. Only in-frame clones appear in the TCRdb table, and some are missing; sequencing was by immunoSEQ multiplex PCR. Among some 11,000 clones listed, about 75% were seen once. This chain joins TRBV7-8 and TRBJ2-7; tentative D call: TRBD1 (5 bases). The sequences come from peripheral blood mononuclear cells (PBMCs), collected at baseline. This receptor was obtained from a human donor with classical Hodgkin lymphoma. CDR3 bases: TGTGCCAGCAGCTTGGATCCCCAGGGAACCTACGAGCAGTACTTC. This translates into CASSLDPQGTYEQYF.